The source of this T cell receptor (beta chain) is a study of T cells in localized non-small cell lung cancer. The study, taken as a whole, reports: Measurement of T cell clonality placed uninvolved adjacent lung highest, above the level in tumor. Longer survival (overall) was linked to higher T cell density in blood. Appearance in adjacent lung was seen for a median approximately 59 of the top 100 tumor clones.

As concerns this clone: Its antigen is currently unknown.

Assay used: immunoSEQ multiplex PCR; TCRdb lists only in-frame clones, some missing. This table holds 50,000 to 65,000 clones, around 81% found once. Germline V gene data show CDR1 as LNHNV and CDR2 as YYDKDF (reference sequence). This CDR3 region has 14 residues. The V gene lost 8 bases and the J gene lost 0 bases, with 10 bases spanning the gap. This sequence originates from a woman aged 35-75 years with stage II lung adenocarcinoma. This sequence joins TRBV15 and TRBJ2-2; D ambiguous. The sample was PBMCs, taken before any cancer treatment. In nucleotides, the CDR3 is TGTGCCACCTCTTGGTCCTCGAACACCGGGGAGCTGTTTTTT. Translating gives CATSWSSNTGELFF.